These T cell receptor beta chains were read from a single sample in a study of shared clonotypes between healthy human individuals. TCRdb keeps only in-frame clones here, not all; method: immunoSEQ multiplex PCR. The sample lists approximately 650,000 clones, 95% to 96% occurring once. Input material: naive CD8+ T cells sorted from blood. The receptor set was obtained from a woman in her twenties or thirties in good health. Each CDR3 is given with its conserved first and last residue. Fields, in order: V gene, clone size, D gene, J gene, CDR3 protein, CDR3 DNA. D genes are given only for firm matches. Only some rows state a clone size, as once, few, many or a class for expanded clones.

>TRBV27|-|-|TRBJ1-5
CASSSRDRNQPQHF
TGTGCCAGCAGTTCGAGGGACCGCAATCAGCCCCAGCATTTT
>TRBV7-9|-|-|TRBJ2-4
CASSLNRDGDIQYF
TGTGCCAGCAGTTTAAACCGGGACGGGGATATTCAGTACTTC
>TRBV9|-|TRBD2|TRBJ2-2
CASSSTSGSPGELFF
TGTGCCAGCAGCTCTACTAGCGGGAGTCCGGGGGAGCTGTTTTTT
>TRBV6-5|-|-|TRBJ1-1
CASYKPYMNTEAFF
TGTGCCAGCTACAAACCTTATATGAACACTGAAGCTTTCTTT
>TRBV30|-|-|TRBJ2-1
CAWSPVGNEQFF
TGTGCCTGGAGTCCGGTAGGCAATGAGCAGTTCTTC
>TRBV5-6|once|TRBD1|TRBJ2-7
CASSLTGAYEQYF
TGTGCCAGCAGCTTAACAGGGGCTTACGAGCAGTACTTC
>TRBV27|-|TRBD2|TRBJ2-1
CASSSPVASGHNEQFF
TGTGCCAGCAGTTCTCCGGTGGCTAGCGGCCACAATGAGCAGTTCTTC
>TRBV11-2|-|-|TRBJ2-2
CASSLDLANTGELFF
TGTGCCAGCAGCTTAGATCTTGCTAACACCGGGGAGCTGTTTTTT
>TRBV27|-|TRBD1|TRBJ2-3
CASSHRDSLTDTQYF
TGTGCCAGCAGTCACCGGGACAGCCTCACAGATACGCAGTATTTT
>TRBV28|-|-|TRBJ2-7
CASSLVGFSSEQYF
TGTGCCAGCAGTTTGGTCGGCTTTTCGTCCGAGCAGTACTTC
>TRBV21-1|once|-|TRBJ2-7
CASSKALGGFTYEQYF
TGTGCCAGCAGCAAAGCCCTAGGAGGGTTCACCTACGAGCAGTACTTC
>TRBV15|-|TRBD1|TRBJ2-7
CATSRGTGTGSHEQYF
TGTGCCACCAGCAGAGGGACGGGGACAGGGTCCCACGAGCAGTACTTC
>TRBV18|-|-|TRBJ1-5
CASSPREGEEPQHF
TGTGCCAGCTCACCGCGGGAGGGGGAGGAGCCCCAGCATTTT
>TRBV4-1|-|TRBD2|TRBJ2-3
CASSVGLAGGYTDTQYF
TGCGCCAGCAGCGTAGGACTAGCGGGCGGCTACACAGATACGCAGTATTTT
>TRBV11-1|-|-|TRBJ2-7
CASSLSAAPSYEQYF
TGTGCCAGCAGCTTATCAGCAGCGCCCTCCTACGAGCAGTACTTC
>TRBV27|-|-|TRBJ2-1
CASSPIPKDDYNEQFF
TGTGCCAGCAGTCCGATACCCAAGGACGACTACAATGAGCAGTTCTTC
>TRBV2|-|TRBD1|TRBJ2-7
CASGDSVIGYEQYF
TGTGCCAGCGGGGACAGTGTTATAGGCTACGAGCAGTACTTC
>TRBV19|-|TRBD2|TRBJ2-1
CASSLLAGSFNEQFF
TGTGCCAGTAGCCTCCTAGCGGGAAGCTTCAATGAGCAGTTCTTC
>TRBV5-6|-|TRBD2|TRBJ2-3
CASSLGSVAGVYDTQYF
TGTGCCAGCAGCTTGGGATCCGTAGCGGGAGTCTACGATACGCAGTATTTT
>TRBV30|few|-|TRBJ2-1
CARTTRGEQFF
TGTGCCCGAACAACGCGGGGTGAGCAGTTCTTC
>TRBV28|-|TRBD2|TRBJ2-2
CASSFSGDTGELFF
TGTGCCAGCAGTTTTAGCGGGGACACCGGGGAGCTGTTTTTT
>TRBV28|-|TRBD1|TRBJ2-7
CASRSTGAAFAQTSYEQYF
TGTGCCAGCAGGTCGACAGGGGCCGCTTTCGCCCAAACCTCCTACGAGCAGTACTTC
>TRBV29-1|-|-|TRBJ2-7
CSAGGGRTYEQYF
TGCAGCGCCGGGGGCGGGAGAACCTACGAGCAGTACTTC
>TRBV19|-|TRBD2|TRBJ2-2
CASSIDPGGHTGELFF
TGTGCCAGTAGTATAGATCCGGGAGGGCACACCGGGGAGCTGTTTTTT
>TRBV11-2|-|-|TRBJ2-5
CASSSRARPQETQYF
TGTGCCAGCAGCTCTAGAGCGAGACCTCAAGAGACCCAGTACTTC
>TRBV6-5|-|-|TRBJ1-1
CASSYREAGPHTEAFF
TGTGCCAGCAGTTACCGGGAGGCAGGTCCCCACACTGAAGCTTTCTTT
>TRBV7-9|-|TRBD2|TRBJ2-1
CASSLVLAGSYNEQFF
TGTGCCAGCAGCTTAGTACTAGCGGGATCCTACAATGAGCAGTTCTTC
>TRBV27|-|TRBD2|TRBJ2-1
CASSWLAGHNEQFF
TGTGCCAGCAGTTGGCTAGCGGGACACAATGAGCAGTTCTTC
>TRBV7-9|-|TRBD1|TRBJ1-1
CASSSIGQGEITEAFF
TGTGCCAGCAGCTCCATCGGACAGGGGGAGATTACTGAAGCTTTCTTT
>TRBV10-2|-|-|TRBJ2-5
CASSDDRPSWRETQYF
TGCGCCAGCAGTGACGACCGGCCCTCCTGGCGAGAGACCCAGTACTTC
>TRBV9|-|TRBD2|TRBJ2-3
CASSALAASTDTQYF
TGTGCCAGCAGCGCCCTAGCGGCCAGCACAGATACGCAGTATTTT
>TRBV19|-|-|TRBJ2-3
CACGTVLLTDTQYF
TGTGCCTGCGGGACCGTGCTACTCACAGATACGCAGTATTTT